A selection of T cell receptor beta chains follows, all from one sample in a study of cytomegalovirus exposure and HLA in healthy donors. Profiled with immunoSEQ multiplex PCR; TCRdb holds only in-frame clones, not every one. This sample has 200,000 to 250,000 clones, with about 80% found just once. Input material: PBMCs. The receptors come from a man between 18 and 35 years old in good health and CMV-seronegative. Each CDR3 is given with its conserved first and last residue. Each record gives: clone size, CDR3 length, D gene, V gene, J gene, CDR3 protein, CDR3 DNA. A D gene is named only where the DNA matches it firmly. Clone size is given for some rows only: seen once, a few or many times, or a class if the clone is expanded.

clone size: NA
CDR3 length: 11
D gene: NA
V gene: TRBV4-1
J gene: TRBJ2-7
CDR3 protein: CASSSVYEQYF
CDR3 DNA: TGCGCCAGCAGCTCCGTGTACGAGCAGTACTTC

clone size: NA
CDR3 length: 15
D gene: NA
V gene: TRBV10-3
J gene: TRBJ2-5
CDR3 protein: CAISEVGERQETQYF
CDR3 DNA: TGTGCCATCAGTGAAGTCGGGGAACGACAAGAGACCCAGTACTTC

clone size: NA
CDR3 length: 12
D gene: NA
V gene: TRBV6-1
J gene: TRBJ1-1
CDR3 protein: CASKWRSTEAFF
CDR3 DNA: TGTGCCAGCAAGTGGAGGAGCACTGAAGCTTTCTTT

clone size: once
CDR3 length: 13
D gene: NA
V gene: TRBV7-9
J gene: TRBJ1-1
CDR3 protein: CASSSQGNTEAFF
CDR3 DNA: TGTGCCAGCAGCTCCCAGGGGAACACTGAAGCTTTCTTT

clone size: NA
CDR3 length: 16
D gene: TRBD1
V gene: TRBV7-6
J gene: TRBJ2-7
CDR3 protein: CASSPPGTGGSYEQYF
CDR3 DNA: TGTGCCAGCAGCCCCCCCGGGACAGGGGGTTCCTACGAGCAGTACTTC

clone size: NA
CDR3 length: 15
D gene: TRBD2
V gene: TRBV2
J gene: TRBJ2-7
CDR3 protein: CASRPGLAITSEQYF
CDR3 DNA: TGTGCCAGCAGGCCAGGACTAGCGATAACCTCCGAGCAGTACTTC

clone size: NA
CDR3 length: 16
D gene: TRBD2
V gene: TRBV11-3
J gene: TRBJ2-1
CDR3 protein: CASSLKRGLDGNEQFF
CDR3 DNA: TGTGCCAGCAGCTTGAAGAGGGGACTAGACGGCAATGAGCAGTTCTTC

clone size: NA
CDR3 length: 14
D gene: NA
V gene: TRBV7-9
J gene: TRBJ2-2
CDR3 protein: CASSLSLNTGELFF
CDR3 DNA: TGTGCCAGCAGCTTATCTTTGAACACCGGGGAGCTGTTTTTT

clone size: NA
CDR3 length: 17
D gene: TRBD1
V gene: TRBV7-8
J gene: TRBJ1-3
CDR3 protein: CASSLYLQGEGGNTIYF
CDR3 DNA: TGTGCCAGCAGCTTATACCTACAGGGGGAGGGTGGAAACACCATATATTTT

clone size: once
CDR3 length: 15
D gene: NA
V gene: TRBV5-1
J gene: TRBJ1-1
CDR3 protein: CASSLEEGMNTEAFF
CDR3 DNA: TGCGCCAGCAGCTTGGAGGAGGGCATGAACACTGAAGCTTTCTTT

clone size: NA
CDR3 length: 16
D gene: TRBD1
V gene: TRBV9
J gene: TRBJ1-3
CDR3 protein: CASSPTGDNSGNTIYF
CDR3 DNA: TGTGCCAGCAGCCCAACAGGGGACAACTCTGGAAACACCATATATTTT

clone size: NA
CDR3 length: 15
D gene: NA
V gene: TRBV6-1
J gene: TRBJ1-2
CDR3 protein: CASTEAFAESYGYTF
CDR3 DNA: TGTGCCAGCACCGAGGCCTTCGCGGAAAGCTATGGCTACACCTTC

clone size: NA
CDR3 length: 14
D gene: NA
V gene: TRBV11-2
J gene: TRBJ1-1
CDR3 protein: CASSLVTGNTEAFF
CDR3 DNA: TGTGCCAGCAGCTTAGTGACGGGGAACACTGAAGCTTTCTTT

clone size: NA
CDR3 length: 14
D gene: TRBD1
V gene: TRBV5-4
J gene: TRBJ2-7
CDR3 protein: CASSMDRGRGEQYF
CDR3 DNA: TGTGCCAGCAGCATGGACAGGGGCCGGGGAGAGCAGTACTTC

clone size: NA
CDR3 length: 17
D gene: NA
V gene: TRBV10-3
J gene: TRBJ2-6
CDR3 protein: CAIRAGQTSSGANVLTF
CDR3 DNA: TGTGCCATCAGGGCGGGACAGACGTCCTCTGGGGCCAACGTCCTGACTTTC

clone size: NA
CDR3 length: 15
D gene: TRBD1
V gene: TRBV5-1
J gene: TRBJ1-2
CDR3 protein: CASSFPGQGALGYTF
CDR3 DNA: TGCGCCAGCAGCTTCCCGGGACAGGGGGCGCTTGGCTACACCTTC

clone size: NA
CDR3 length: 15
D gene: NA
V gene: TRBV5-6
J gene: TRBJ2-1
CDR3 protein: CASSFMSLGDTEQFF
CDR3 DNA: TGTGCCAGCAGCTTTATGTCCCTAGGGGACACTGAGCAGTTCTTC

clone size: NA
CDR3 length: 16
D gene: NA
V gene: TRBV10-1
J gene: TRBJ2-7
CDR3 protein: CASSADRRSLSYEQYF
CDR3 DNA: TGCGCCAGCAGTGCGGACCGGAGGAGCCTATCCTACGAGCAGTACTTC

clone size: NA
CDR3 length: 16
D gene: TRBD2
V gene: TRBV4-1
J gene: TRBJ2-7
CDR3 protein: CASSQELAGGYDEQYF
CDR3 DNA: TGCGCCAGCAGCCAAGAGCTTGCGGGAGGGTATGACGAGCAGTACTTC

clone size: NA
CDR3 length: 14
D gene: NA
V gene: TRBV2
J gene: TRBJ2-7
CDR3 protein: CASRDLGSSYEQYF
CDR3 DNA: TGTGCCAGCAGAGATCTAGGCAGCTCCTACGAGCAGTACTTC

clone size: NA
CDR3 length: 17
D gene: NA
V gene: TRBV9
J gene: TRBJ2-6
CDR3 protein: CASSPRGAYSGANVLTF
CDR3 DNA: TGTGCCAGCAGCCCTAGAGGAGCGTACTCTGGGGCCAACGTCCTGACTTTC

clone size: NA
CDR3 length: 13
D gene: NA
V gene: TRBV5-1
J gene: TRBJ1-1
CDR3 protein: CASCDTWNTEAFF
CDR3 DNA: TGCGCCAGCTGCGACACCTGGAACACTGAAGCTTTCTTT

clone size: NA
CDR3 length: 14
D gene: TRBD1
V gene: TRBV5-4
J gene: TRBJ1-1
CDR3 protein: CASSLGGQGAEAFF
CDR3 DNA: TGTGCCAGCAGCTTGGGGGGACAGGGTGCTGAAGCTTTCTTT

clone size: few
CDR3 length: 18
D gene: TRBD1
V gene: TRBV11-2
J gene: TRBJ2-7
CDR3 protein: CASSPRPLGDRGLYEQYF
CDR3 DNA: TGTGCCAGCAGCCCGCGCCCACTGGGGGACAGGGGGCTCTACGAGCAGTACTTC

clone size: NA
CDR3 length: 15
D gene: NA
V gene: TRBV5-1
J gene: TRBJ2-1
CDR3 protein: CASSQSGRQDNEQFF
CDR3 DNA: TGCGCCAGCAGCCAAAGCGGGCGGCAGGACAATGAGCAGTTCTTC

clone size: NA
CDR3 length: 17
D gene: NA
V gene: TRBV5-1
J gene: TRBJ1-1
CDR3 protein: CASSSPPRGKIGTEAFF
CDR3 DNA: TGCGCCAGCAGCTCTCCCCCCAGGGGCAAAATAGGCACTGAAGCTTTCTTT

clone size: NA
CDR3 length: 15
D gene: TRBD1
V gene: TRBV28
J gene: TRBJ2-7
CDR3 protein: CASSLGQGVPYEQYF
CDR3 DNA: TGTGCCAGCAGTTTAGGGCAGGGGGTCCCCTACGAGCAGTACTTC

clone size: NA
CDR3 length: 17
D gene: TRBD2
V gene: TRBV5-5
J gene: TRBJ2-3
CDR3 protein: CASSLARAGGPSDTQYF
CDR3 DNA: TGTGCCAGCAGCTTGGCGCGGGCGGGAGGGCCCTCAGATACGCAGTATTTT

clone size: NA
CDR3 length: 14
D gene: TRBD1
V gene: TRBV7-3
J gene: TRBJ2-1
CDR3 protein: CASSPGTGGDEQFF
CDR3 DNA: TGTGCCAGCAGCCCGGGGACAGGGGGCGATGAGCAGTTCTTC

clone size: few
CDR3 length: 17
D gene: TRBD2
V gene: TRBV4-2
J gene: TRBJ2-7
CDR3 protein: CASSQDPGLAPTYEQYF
CDR3 DNA: TGTGCCAGCAGCCAAGATCCCGGACTAGCGCCGACCTACGAGCAGTACTTC

clone size: NA
CDR3 length: 14
D gene: NA
V gene: TRBV7-3
J gene: TRBJ1-5
CDR3 protein: CASRTDNSNQPQHF
CDR3 DNA: TGTGCCAGCAGGACGGACAATAGCAATCAGCCCCAGCATTTT

clone size: once
CDR3 length: 14
D gene: TRBD1
V gene: TRBV14
J gene: TRBJ2-7
CDR3 protein: CASSPPGRAGGQYF
CDR3 DNA: TGTGCCAGCAGCCCACCAGGACGGGCAGGGGGGCAGTACTTC

clone size: NA
CDR3 length: 17
D gene: TRBD2
V gene: TRBV5-6
J gene: TRBJ2-1
CDR3 protein: CASSLKILAGGPDEQFF
CDR3 DNA: TGTGCCAGCAGCTTAAAAATTCTGGCGGGAGGGCCGGATGAGCAGTTCTTC

clone size: NA
CDR3 length: 11
D gene: NA
V gene: TRBV20-1
J gene: TRBJ2-5
CDR3 protein: CSANFQETQYF
CDR3 DNA: TGCAGTGCTAACTTTCAAGAGACCCAGTACTTC

clone size: few
CDR3 length: 19
D gene: TRBD1
V gene: TRBV6-1
J gene: TRBJ1-3
CDR3 protein: CASSGWGDRGRSSGNTIYF
CDR3 DNA: TGTGCCAGCAGTGGTTGGGGGGACAGGGGCCGATCCTCTGGAAACACCATATATTTT

clone size: NA
CDR3 length: 14
D gene: TRBD2
V gene: TRBV7-9
J gene: TRBJ2-1
CDR3 protein: CASSGLAGVDEQFF
CDR3 DNA: TGTGCCAGCAGCGGACTAGCGGGAGTCGATGAGCAGTTCTTC

clone size: NA
CDR3 length: 22
D gene: TRBD2
V gene: TRBV30
J gene: TRBJ2-3
CDR3 protein: CAWSEQGEVLAGGRGPGNTQYF
CDR3 DNA: TGTGCCTGGAGTGAACAGGGAGAAGTTCTAGCGGGAGGGAGGGGCCCGGGGAATACGCAGTATTTT

clone size: NA
CDR3 length: 15
D gene: NA
V gene: TRBV15
J gene: TRBJ1-3
CDR3 protein: CATSPGRTSGNTIYF
CDR3 DNA: TGTGCCACCAGCCCTGGCCGCACCTCTGGAAACACCATATATTTT

clone size: NA
CDR3 length: 14
D gene: TRBD1
V gene: TRBV5-4
J gene: TRBJ2-5
CDR3 protein: CASSRQGATETQYF
CDR3 DNA: TGTGCCAGCAGCCGACAGGGGGCAACTGAGACCCAGTACTTC

clone size: NA
CDR3 length: 14
D gene: NA
V gene: TRBV4-1
J gene: TRBJ2-4
CDR3 protein: CTSSQGGAKNIQYF
CDR3 DNA: TGCACCAGCAGCCAAGGAGGTGCCAAAAACATTCAGTACTTC